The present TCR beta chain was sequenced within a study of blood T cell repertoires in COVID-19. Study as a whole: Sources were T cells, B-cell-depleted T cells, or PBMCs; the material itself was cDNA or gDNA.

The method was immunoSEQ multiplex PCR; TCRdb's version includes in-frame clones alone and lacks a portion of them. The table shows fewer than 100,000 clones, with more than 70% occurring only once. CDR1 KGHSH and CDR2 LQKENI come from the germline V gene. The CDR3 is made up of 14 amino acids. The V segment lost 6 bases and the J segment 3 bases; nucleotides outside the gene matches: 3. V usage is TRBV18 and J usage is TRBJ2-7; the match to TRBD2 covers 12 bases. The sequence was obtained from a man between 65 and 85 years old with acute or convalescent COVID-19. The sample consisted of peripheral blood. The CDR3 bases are TGTGCCAGCTCTGAACTAGCGGGAGGCTACGAGCAGTACTTC. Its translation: CASSELAGGYEQYF.